This record covers a single TCR beta chain. Its cognate antigen is unknown. CDR3 length equals 13 residues. Germline CDR1 reads SGHRS; CDR2 reads YFSETQ. V was shortened by 2 bases and J by 3 bases, with 8 bases between the two germline ends. These data originate in a study of cytomegalovirus exposure and HLA in healthy donors. Study observations and caveats: Another analysis was done later, and it associated around 17,000 TCR beta sequences with HLA alleles at 0.05 false discovery rate. Immune exposure information available was restricted to CMV serostatus. The productive fraction for most TCR beta V segments was about 90% or about 30% in an earlier analysis.

Researchers ran the PCR with 60 Vbeta and 13 Jbeta primers. Sequenced by immunoSEQ multiplex PCR; TCRdb stores in-frame clones only, minus some. The sample carries 100,000 to 150,000 clones, 70% to 75% recorded once. The J gene is TRBJ1-2, the V gene TRBV5-1; D possibly corresponds to TRBD1 (5 bases). The specimen was PBMCs. The receptor was isolated from a woman aged 35 to 49 in good health and CMV-seropositive. CDR3 sequence (DNA): TGCGCCAGCAGCTTCGGGGGGGACTATGGCTACACCTTC. Its translation: CASSFGGDYGYTF. The variable domain in full, with the rest retrieved from reference TRBV5-1 and TRBJ1-2, is KAGVTQTPRYLIKTRGQQVTLSCSPISGHRSVSWYQQTPGQGLQFLFEYFSETQRNKGNFPGRFSGRQFSNSRSEMNVSTLELGDSALYLCASSFGGDYGYTFGSGTRLTVV.